This T cell receptor (beta chain) was profiled in a study of CD8 T cells in Susac syndrome. Random-hexamer reverse transcription was applied to about 0.45 to 1 ug RNA. By means of immunoSEQ multiplex PCR, TCR beta CDR3 spanning 54 Vbeta and 13 Jbeta underwent amplification. TCRdb redid the calling of the immunoSEQ multiplex PCR reads with MiXCR, one entry per CDR3 protein. Counted here are 200,000 to 250,000 distinct CDR3 sequences, approximately 95% occurring once; the ten biggest clones make up roughly 0.1%. CDR3 size: 12 residues. The germline V and J ends were trimmed by 5 bases and 4 bases, with 7 bases remaining between them.

This sequence originates from a human donor with multiple sclerosis. Sequencing was carried out using CD4+ T cells from PBMCs. V usage is TRBV12-3 or TRBV12-4 and J usage is TRBJ2-3; D remains ambiguous. The CDR3 spells CASSPDSDTQYF. The CDR3 coding sequence is TGTGCCAGCAGTCCCGATTCAGATACGCAGTATTTT.